The 31 T cell receptor beta chains below come from one sample, sequenced in a study of cytomegalovirus exposure and HLA in healthy donors. The study ran its PCR with 60 Vbeta and 13 Jbeta primers. Produced via immunoSEQ multiplex PCR; TCRdb's table is partial and in-frame only. This table has fewer than 150,000 clones, around 77% appearing once. The sequenced sample was PBMCs. Receptors were obtained from a woman in her twenties or thirties in good health and CMV-seropositive.

The chain carries TRBV5-1 and TRBJ1-2, with D perhaps matching TRBD1 (6 bases). Looked up from germline, CDR1 is SGHRS and CDR2 is YFSETQ. V was trimmed by 0 bases and J by 4 bases, leaving 16 bases between them. This CDR3 is built from 16 residues. The CDR3 protein is CASSLGGVQGFYGYTF. The CDR3 nucleotides read TGCGCCAGCAGCTTGGGGGGCGTTCAGGGGTTCTATGGCTACACCTTC.

V and J are TRBV6-6 and TRBJ1-2; 7 nucleotides match TRBD1. Losses at the gene ends were 2 bases for V and 4 bases for J; bases not matched to a gene: 10. Germline CDR1 reads MNHNY; CDR2 reads SVGAGI (reference sequence). This CDR3 contains 16 residues. The CDR3 here is CASSYPEDRLPYGYTF. For the CDR3, the DNA is TGTGCCAGCAGTTACCCTGAGGACAGGCTCCCCTATGGCTACACCTTC.

CDR3 residues: CASSYSGGTPGQPQHF. The CDR3 DNA is TGTGCCAGCAGTTACTCTGGAGGAACCCCAGGACAGCCCCAGCATTTT. The V call is TRBV6-6, the J call TRBJ1-5; D gene uncertain. With 0 bases removed from V and 7 bases from J, the gap between germline ends came to 16 bases. CDR3 length equals 16 residues. CDR1 and CDR2 (germline): MNHNY, SVGAGI (reference sequence).

This sequence joins TRBV11-3 and TRBJ2-3; 8 positions agree with TRBD2. Germline CDR1 is SGHNT and CDR2 is YENEEA. Germline trimming cut 4 bases from V and 4 bases from J; bases unmatched to any gene: 4. This CDR3 spans 14 amino acids. The CDR3 spells CASSSGGDADTQYF. For the CDR3, the DNA is TGTGCCAGCAGCTCCGGGGGGGACGCAGATACGCAGTATTTT.

The V gene is TRBV7-9, the J gene TRBJ1-1; 9 nucleotides agree with TRBD1. CDR1 is SEHNR and CDR2 is FQNEAQ in the germline V gene (reference sequence). V lost 0 bases to trimming and J lost 4 bases; unmatched junction nucleotides: 6. The CDR3 extends over 16 amino acids. CDR3 bases: TGTGCCAGCAGCTTAGCGCTTCGGGACAGGGCCACTGAAGCTTTCTTT. It encodes CASSLALRDRATEAFF.

This rearrangement joins TRBV29-1 to TRBJ2-2; D might be TRBD1 (6 bases). This CDR3 has 16 amino acids. V dropped 4 bases and J dropped 8 bases, with 23 bases sitting between them. The germline V gene encodes CDR1 SQVTM and CDR2 ANQGSEA. The CDR3 DNA reads as TGCAGCGTTGGGGACACCTATTCAGGTGGAGTGGGGGAGCTGTTTTTT. Its protein is CSVGDTYSGGVGELFF.

This clone came up a few times. The chain is built from TRBV30 and TRBJ2-1, with 9 positions matching TRBD2. The CDR3 runs to 18 residues. Germline-derived CDR1 and CDR2 are GTSNPN and SVGIG (reference sequence). After removal of 0 bases from V and 4 bases from J, the junction contained 13 bases not matched to a gene. In DNA, the CDR3 is TGTGCCTGGAGTGTACTGAAGCGGGGGGCCCTGCTTTACAATGAGCAGTTCTTC. This gives the protein CAWSVLKRGALLYNEQFF.

Worth noting for this clone: Other DNA variants within this sample encode the same CDR3. The chain recombines TRBV14 with TRBJ2-7; 9 bases fit TRBD2. Trimming took 4 bases from V and 1 from J; bases not matched to a gene: 14. Germline CDR1 reads SGHDN; CDR2 reads FVKESK. The CDR3 runs to 18 residues. This CDR3 reads CASSPTGGRALRSYEQYF. CDR3 DNA: TGTGCCAGCAGCCCCACTGGCGGGAGGGCCCTAAGATCCTACGAGCAGTACTTC.

The chain carries TRBV30 and TRBJ2-1; possibly TRBD2 for D (6 bases). CDR3 length: 16 residues. Germline CDR1 is GTSNPN and CDR2 is SVGIG (reference sequence). V lost 2 bases and J 6 bases, leaving 20 bases between the germline ends. The CDR3 spells CAWSLVDRGFVNEQFF. The CDR3 DNA sequence: TGTGCCTGGAGTCTGGTGGACCGGGGGTTTGTCAATGAGCAGTTCTTC.

This chain joins TRBV9 and TRBJ2-1, with D maybe TRBD2 (5 bases). This CDR3 comprises 15 residues. CDR1 is SGDLS, CDR2 YYNGEE, per germline. Trimming took 1 base from V and 7 from J, leaving 15 bases between them. This CDR3 is CASSVFGSFENEQFF. In DNA, the CDR3 is TGTGCCAGCAGCGTATTTGGGAGTTTTGAGAATGAGCAGTTCTTC.

V usage is TRBV6-1 and J usage is TRBJ1-5, with D maybe TRBD1 (5 bases). Germline V gene sequence: CDR1 MNHNS, CDR2 SASEGT. Trimming took 2 bases from V and 5 from J, leaving 13 bases between them. The CDR3 runs 15 residues. DNA for the CDR3: TGTGCCAGCAGTGAACCAAGACAGATTTATCAGCCCCAGCATTTT. It specifies CASSEPRQIYQPQHF.

The rearrangement uses TRBV5-1 and TRBJ1-2; D remains ambiguous. V shed 1 base and J shed 4 bases, with 8 bases lying between them. The germline V gene has CDR1 SGHRS and CDR2 YFSETQ. This CDR3 is 13 amino acids long. The CDR3 reads CASSLQAGYGYTF. Written as DNA, the CDR3 is TGCGCCAGCAGCTTGCAAGCCGGCTATGGCTACACCTTC. The full variable domain, with the rest looked up from reference TRBV5-1 and TRBJ1-2, is KAGVTQTPRYLIKTRGQQVTLSCSPISGHRSVSWYQQTPGQGLQFLFEYFSETQRNKGNFPGRFSGRQFSNSRSEMNVSTLELGDSALYLCASSLQAGYGYTFGSGTRLTVV.

The chain carries TRBV6-7 and TRBJ2-3, with a tentative D call TRBD1 (5 bases). TRBV6-7 is designated an ORF whose function remains uncertain. V dropped 5 bases and J dropped 0 bases, with 15 bases sitting between them. CDR3 length: 16 residues. The CDR3 DNA sequence: TGTGCCAGCAGTCCACCGCTAAGGGGTAGCACAGATACGCAGTATTTT. This encodes CASSPPLRGSTDTQYF.

The chain joins TRBV7-8 to TRBJ1-2; 10 positions match TRBD1. The CDR3 sequence is 16 residues long. J was trimmed by 4 bases and V by 2 bases; bases with no gene match: 7. The germline CDR1 and CDR2 sequences are SGHVS and FQNEAQ. This CDR3 reads CASSLLWDRGGYGYTF. The CDR3 region has the DNA TGTGCCAGCAGCTTATTATGGGACAGGGGAGGCTATGGCTACACCTTC.

This clone has a handful of counts. The chain employs TRBV10-3 and TRBJ1-1; tentative D call: TRBD1 (5 bases). This CDR3 is 13 amino acids long. Germline V gene lookup returns CDR1 ENHRY and CDR2 SYGVKD. V shed 3 bases and J shed 3 bases, with 8 bases lying between them. CDR3 amino acids: CAISDSRDTEAFF. Written as DNA, the CDR3 is TGTGCCATCAGTGACAGCAGGGACACTGAAGCTTTCTTT.

The chain couples TRBV6-6 to TRBJ1-4, with 8 bases that match TRBD1. Per germline, CDR1 MNHNY and CDR2 SVGAGI (reference sequence). Trimming took 5 bases from V and 8 from J; bases not matched to a gene: 10. This CDR3 region has 15 residues. CDR3 sequence (DNA): TGTGCCAGCAGTACGGGACAGGCCTTGGCGGAAAAACTGTTTTTT. Protein sequence: CASSTGQALAEKLFF.

The chain is built from TRBV7-2 and TRBJ1-1, with a possible D match to TRBD1 (5 bases). This CDR3 contains 15 residues. V was trimmed by 3 bases and J by 6 bases, leaving 17 bases between them. Germline lookup yields CDR1 SGHTA and CDR2 FQGNSA. In DNA form, the CDR3 reads TGTGCCAGCAGCTTGACGTCGGCAGGGTGGTCTGAAGCTTTCTTT. Its protein product is CASSLTSAGWSEAFF.

This chain links TRBV5-1 with TRBJ2-4, with 10 positions matching TRBD2. Per the germline V gene, CDR1 is SGHRS and CDR2 is YFSETQ. V shed 2 bases, J shed 2 bases, and the junction held 7 bases outside the gene matches. The CDR3 is 17 residues long. The CDR3 DNA is TGCGCCAGCAGCTTCGGAGCGGGAGGGCCAACCAAAAACATTCAGTACTTC. This sequence encodes CASSFGAGGPTKNIQYF.

The chain has TRBV19 and TRBJ2-3; 12 bases are a match to TRBD2. V gave up 7 bases and J gave up 2 bases; unmatched junction bases: 4. This CDR3 comprises 15 residues. The germline CDR1 and CDR2 sequences are LNHDA and SQIVND (reference sequence). CDR3 loop: CASKTSGGFTDTQYF. In DNA, the CDR3 is TGTGCCAGTAAGACTAGCGGGGGCTTCACAGATACGCAGTATTTT.

This rearrangement joins TRBV18 to TRBJ1-6; 9 bases are a match to TRBD1. CDR1 is KGHSH, CDR2 LQKENI, per germline. The CDR3 is 15 amino acids. The J segment lost 14 bases and the V segment lost 4 bases, leaving 12 bases of the junction unmatched. The CDR3 nucleotides read TGTGCCAGCTCACGCTTCCCGGGACAGGGTGAGGCCCTCCACTTT. This encodes CASSRFPGQGEALHF.

This chain uses TRBV11-2 with TRBJ2-5; TRBD2 matches at 8 bases. The CDR3 consists of 14 residues. After removal of 3 bases from V and 2 bases from J, the junction contained 2 bases not matched to a gene. CDR1 and CDR2 (germline): SGHAT, FQNNGV. DNA for the CDR3: TGTGCCAGCAGCTTCTCTAGCGGGCAAGAGACCCAGTACTTC. It codes for CASSFSSGQETQYF.

The CDR3: CASSLERWGNTIYF. In DNA, the CDR3 is TGTGCCAGCAGCTTGGAGAGGTGGGGAAACACCATATATTTT. This chain uses TRBV13 with TRBJ1-3, with D uncertain. Between the trimmed V and J ends, which lost 3 bases and 4 bases, there was a span of 10 bases. The CDR3 has 14 amino acids. Germline assignment: CDR1 PRHDT and CDR2 FYEKMQ (reference sequence).

In its sample, this clone was seen once. The V gene is TRBV7-6, the J gene TRBJ2-1, with 8 bases matching TRBD2. CDR1 SGHVS and CDR2 FNYEAQ come from the germline V gene. The CDR3 has 15 residues. V lost 5 bases and J lost 4; bases outside the gene matches: 7. The DNA for the CDR3 is TGTGCCAGCAGCCGGACTAGCTGGGGTTACAATGAGCAGTTCTTC. This gives the protein CASSRTSWGYNEQFF.

As for this clone: A read error may account for a junction end that differs from germline. The chain combines TRBV25-1 with TRBJ1-2, with TRBD1 matching 10 bases. Germline V gives CDR1 MGHDK, CDR2 SYGVNS. This CDR3 region has 14 residues. The CDR3 sequence is CASSSPGQGYGHTF. The CDR3 DNA reads as TGTGCCAGCTCCAGTCCGGGACAGGGGTATGGCCACACCTTC.

The genes are TRBV6-5 and TRBJ1-3, with D maybe TRBD1 (5 bases). The CDR3 spans 15 residues. In germline, CDR1 is MNHEY, CDR2 SVGAGI. The V end was cut by 8 bases, the J end by 4 bases, with 18 bases between. CDR3 coding DNA: TGTGCCAGCTCTCTTCGGCAGGGTGCAGGAAACACCATATATTTT. It encodes CASSLRQGAGNTIYF.

The J gene is TRBJ2-4, the V gene TRBV5-1; perhaps TRBD1 as D (5 bases). V was trimmed by 3 bases and J by 7 bases, leaving 14 bases between them. The CDR3 loop spans 14 amino acids. Germline V gene data show CDR1 as SGHRS and CDR2 as YFSETQ. The CDR3 region is CASSSGNLRNIQYF. The CDR3 region has the DNA TGCGCCAGCAGCTCAGGGAACCTAAGGAACATTCAGTACTTC.

The J gene is TRBJ2-1, the V gene TRBV5-4; 9 nucleotides align to TRBD2. V lost 2 bases to trimming and J lost 4 bases; unmatched junction nucleotides: 4. This CDR3 comprises 15 residues. In germline, CDR1 is SGHNT, CDR2 YYREEE (reference sequence). Here the CDR3 reads CASSFPSGGYNEQFF. CDR3 nucleotides: TGTGCCAGCAGCTTTCCAAGCGGGGGGTACAATGAGCAGTTCTTC.

This chain uses TRBV30 with TRBJ2-3; 8 nucleotides agree with TRBD2. Germline assignment: CDR1 GTSNPN and CDR2 SVGIG (reference sequence). The CDR3 is made up of 16 amino acids. With V trimmed by 0 bases and J by 2 bases, 7 bases remained unmatched. The CDR3: CAWSVSAGAYTDTQYF. CDR3 bases: TGTGCCTGGAGTGTATCAGCGGGGGCTTACACAGATACGCAGTATTTT. The full variable domain, in which reference TRBV30 and TRBJ2-3 provide the parts outside the CDR3, is SQTIHQWPATLVQPVGSPLSLECTVEGTSNPNLYWYRQAAGRGLQLLFYSVGIGQISSEVPQNLSASRPQDRQFILSSKKLLLSDSGFYLCAWSVSAGAYTDTQYFGPGTRLTVL.

The table lists this clone with a few counts. The rearrangement joins TRBV5-8 to TRBJ1-1, with TRBD1 identical over 7 bases. This CDR3 contains 14 residues. Germline lookup yields CDR1 SGHTS and CDR2 YDEGEE. The V segment lost 4 bases and the J segment 4 bases; nucleotides outside the gene matches: 7. The CDR3 nucleotides are TGTGCCAGCAGCACAGGGGTTGGTAGCACTGAAGCTTTCTTT. As protein: CASSTGVGSTEAFF.

The CDR3 DNA is TGCGCCAGCAGCCAAGACCAGCGGGGGGAAGTCCGGACCCAGTACTTC. Its translation is CASSQDQRGEVRTQYF. This sequence joins TRBV4-1 and TRBJ2-5, with 9 nucleotides matching TRBD2. CDR3 length: 16 amino acids. Germline V CDR1 and CDR2: MGHRA, YSYEKL. Losses at the gene ends were 0 bases for V and 7 bases for J; bases not matched to a gene: 9.

The rearrangement links TRBV5-1 to TRBJ1-1; possible D gene TRBD1, 6 bases. V dropped 0 bases and J dropped 5 bases, with 8 bases sitting between them. This CDR3 has 13 amino acids. Germline V gene sequence: CDR1 SGHRS, CDR2 YFSETQ. The DNA of the CDR3 is TGCGCCAGCAGCTTGGAGCAGGGGACTGAAGCTTTCTTT. Amino acids: CASSLEQGTEAFF. The whole variable domain, filled in from reference TRBV5-1 and TRBJ1-1, reads KAGVTQTPRYLIKTRGQQVTLSCSPISGHRSVSWYQQTPGQGLQFLFEYFSETQRNKGNFPGRFSGRQFSNSRSEMNVSTLELGDSALYLCASSLEQGTEAFFGQGTRLTVV.